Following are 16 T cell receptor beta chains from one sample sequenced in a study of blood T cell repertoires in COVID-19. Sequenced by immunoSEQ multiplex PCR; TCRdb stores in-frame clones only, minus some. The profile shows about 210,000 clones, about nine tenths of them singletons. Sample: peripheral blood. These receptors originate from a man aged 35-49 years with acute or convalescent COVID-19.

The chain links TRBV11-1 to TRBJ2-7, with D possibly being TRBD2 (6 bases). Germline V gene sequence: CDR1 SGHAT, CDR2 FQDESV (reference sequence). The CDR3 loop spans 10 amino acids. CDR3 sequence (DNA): TGTTGGGGGGTAAACTACGAGCAGTACTTC. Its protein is CWGVNYEQYF.

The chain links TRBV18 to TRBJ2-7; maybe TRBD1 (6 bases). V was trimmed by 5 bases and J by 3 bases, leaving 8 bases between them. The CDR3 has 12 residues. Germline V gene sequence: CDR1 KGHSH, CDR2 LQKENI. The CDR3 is CASSADSYEQYF. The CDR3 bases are TGTGCCAGCTCAGCGGACAGCTACGAGCAGTACTTC.

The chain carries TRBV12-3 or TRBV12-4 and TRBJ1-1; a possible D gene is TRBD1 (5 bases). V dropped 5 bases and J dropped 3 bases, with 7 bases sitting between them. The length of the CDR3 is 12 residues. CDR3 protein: CASSQGYTEAFF. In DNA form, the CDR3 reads TGTGCCAGCAGTCAGGGTTACACTGAAGCTTTCTTT.

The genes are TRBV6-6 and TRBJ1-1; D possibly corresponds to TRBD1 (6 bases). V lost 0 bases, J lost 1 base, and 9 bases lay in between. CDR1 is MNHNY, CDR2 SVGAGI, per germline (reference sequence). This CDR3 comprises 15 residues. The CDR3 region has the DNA TGTGCCAGCAGTTACTCGACCAGGGGGAACACTGAAGCTTTCTTT. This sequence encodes CASSYSTRGNTEAFF.

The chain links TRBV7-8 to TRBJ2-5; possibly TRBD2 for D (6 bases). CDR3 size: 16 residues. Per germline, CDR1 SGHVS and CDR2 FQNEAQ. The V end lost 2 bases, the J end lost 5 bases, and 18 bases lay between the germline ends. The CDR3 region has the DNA TGTGCCAGCAGCTTAAAGTTTATGCGGGGTGGGGAGACCCAGTACTTC. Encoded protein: CASSLKFMRGGETQYF.

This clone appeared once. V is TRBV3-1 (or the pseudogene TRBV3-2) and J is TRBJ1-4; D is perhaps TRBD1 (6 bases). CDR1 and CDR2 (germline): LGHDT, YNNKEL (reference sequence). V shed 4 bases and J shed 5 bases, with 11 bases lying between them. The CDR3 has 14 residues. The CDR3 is CASSPDGQNEKLFF. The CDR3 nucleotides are TGTGCCAGCAGCCCCGACGGACAGAATGAAAAACTGTTTTTT.

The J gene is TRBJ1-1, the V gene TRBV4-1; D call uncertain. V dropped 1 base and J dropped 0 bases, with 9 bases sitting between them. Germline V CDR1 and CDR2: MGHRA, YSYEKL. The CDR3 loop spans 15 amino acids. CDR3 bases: TGCGCCAGCAGCCAAGGGTGGCCCATGAACACTGAAGCTTTCTTT. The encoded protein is CASSQGWPMNTEAFF.

CDR3 coding DNA: TGCGCCAGCAGCGGACAGGTTGGGACCTACGAGCAGTACTTC. Translation gives CASSGQVGTYEQYF. The chain joins TRBV5-1 to TRBJ2-7; 7 bases align to TRBD1. Germline V gene sequence: CDR1 SGHRS, CDR2 YFSETQ. Trimming at V came to 4 bases and at J to 2 bases, leaving 6 bases not matched to a gene. This CDR3 is 14 amino acids long.

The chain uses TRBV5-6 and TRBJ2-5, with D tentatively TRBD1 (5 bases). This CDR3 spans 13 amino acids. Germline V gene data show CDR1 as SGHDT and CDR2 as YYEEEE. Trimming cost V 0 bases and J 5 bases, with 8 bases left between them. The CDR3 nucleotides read TGTGCCAGCAGCTTGGTGGGGCTCGAGACCCAGTACTTC. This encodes CASSLVGLETQYF.

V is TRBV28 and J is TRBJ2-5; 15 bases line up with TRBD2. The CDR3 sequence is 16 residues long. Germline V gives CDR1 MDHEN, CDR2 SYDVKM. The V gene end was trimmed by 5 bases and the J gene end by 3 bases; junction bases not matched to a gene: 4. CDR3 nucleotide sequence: TGTGCCAGCAGTCCGGGACTAGCGGGAGGAAAAGAGACCCAGTACTTC. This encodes CASSPGLAGGKETQYF. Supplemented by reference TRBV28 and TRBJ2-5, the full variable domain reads DVKVTQSSRYLVKRTGEKVFLECVQDMDHENMFWYRQDPGLGLRLIYFSYDVKMKEKGDIPEGYSVSREKKERFSLILESASTNQTSMYLCASSPGLAGGKETQYFGPGTRLLVL.

The CDR3 sequence is CASSLYWPGGYNEQFF. The CDR3 DNA is TGTGCCAGCAGTTTATATTGGCCAGGGGGATACAATGAGCAGTTCTTC. The chain employs TRBV27 and TRBJ2-1; 7 nucleotides align to TRBD1. The V gene end was trimmed by 1 base and the J gene end by 4 bases; junction bases not matched to a gene: 7. CDR1 is MNHEY, CDR2 SMNVEV, per germline (reference sequence). CDR3 length: 16 amino acids.

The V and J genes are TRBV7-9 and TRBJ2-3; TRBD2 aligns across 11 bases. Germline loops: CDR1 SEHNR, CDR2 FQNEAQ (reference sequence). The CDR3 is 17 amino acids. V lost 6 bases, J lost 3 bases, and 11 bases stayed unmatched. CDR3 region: CASSYAEGLAETDTQYF. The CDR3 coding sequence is TGTGCCAGCAGTTACGCCGAGGGACTAGCGGAAACAGATACGCAGTATTTT.

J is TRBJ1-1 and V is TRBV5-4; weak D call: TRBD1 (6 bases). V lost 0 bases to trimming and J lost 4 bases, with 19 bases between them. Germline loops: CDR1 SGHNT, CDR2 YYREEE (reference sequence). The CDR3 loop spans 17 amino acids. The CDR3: CASSLALRGMKGTEAFF. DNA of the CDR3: TGTGCCAGCAGCTTGGCCCTCAGGGGCATGAAAGGCACTGAAGCTTTCTTT.

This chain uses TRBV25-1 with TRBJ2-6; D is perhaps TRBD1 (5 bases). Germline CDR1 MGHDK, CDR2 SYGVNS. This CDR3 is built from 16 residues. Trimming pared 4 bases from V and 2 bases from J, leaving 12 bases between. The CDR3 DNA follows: TGTGCCAGCAGTGCCTCCAGGGTTCCTGGGGCCAACGTCCTGACTTTC. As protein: CASSASRVPGANVLTF.

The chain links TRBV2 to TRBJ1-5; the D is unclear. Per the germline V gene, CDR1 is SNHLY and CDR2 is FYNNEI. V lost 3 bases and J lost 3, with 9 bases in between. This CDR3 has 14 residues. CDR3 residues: CASSDWHHNQPQHF. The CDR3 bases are TGTGCCAGCAGTGATTGGCACCACAATCAGCCCCAGCATTTT.

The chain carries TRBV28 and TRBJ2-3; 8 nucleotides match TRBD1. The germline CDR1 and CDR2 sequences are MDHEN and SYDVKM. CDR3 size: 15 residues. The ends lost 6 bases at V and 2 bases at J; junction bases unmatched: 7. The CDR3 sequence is CASRLQGVNTDTQYF. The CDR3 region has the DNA TGTGCCAGCAGGTTACAGGGGGTTAACACAGATACGCAGTATTTT.